The sequence of this T cell receptor (beta chain) was determined in a study of regulatory T cells in long-lasting Graves disease. This clonotype was seen ten or more times. Time point noted: persistent/refractory GD, antithyroid drugs over 5 years with positive TRAb. TCR sequences were obtained from RNA taken from PBMCs. Arm-PCR of CDR3 regions with iRepertoire HTBI primers generated TCR beta libraries. Each CDR3 protein gets one entry after TCRdb re-called the multiplex PCR reads with MiXCR. The data hold roughly 500,000 distinct CDR3 sequences, with approximately 22% observed a single time. The receptor's source is a female donor with Graves disease. Material: peripheral blood mononuclear cells (PBMCs), obtained when the disease was refractory, from a patient treated with antithyroid drugs.

CDR3 residues: CASGRWTGVQPQHF. CDR3 in DNA: TGTGCCAGCGGGCGATGGACAGGGGTACAGCCCCAGCATTTT. This chain joins TRBV2 and TRBJ1-5, with 9 bases aligning to TRBD1. The V and J ends lost 8 bases and 7 bases, in that order; junction bases with no gene match: 9. Germline V CDR1 and CDR2: SNHLY, FYNNEI. The CDR3 has 14 residues.